These 14 T cell receptor beta chains came from one sample sequenced in a study of OX40 agonist ivuxolimab in advanced cancers. TCRdb keeps only in-frame clones here, not all; method: immunoSEQ multiplex PCR. This table holds roughly 48,000 clones, about 89% found once. The sequencing here drew on CD4+ or CD8+ T cells sorted from blood, taken in a trial of the OX40 agonist ivuxolimab. The receptors come from an adult with an advanced solid tumor such as melanoma, head and neck, liver or kidney cancer.

The chain couples TRBV7-6 to TRBJ2-5; D unclear. The V end was cut by 8 bases, the J end by 5 bases, with 15 bases between. There are 13 residues in the CDR3. Germline V gives CDR1 SGHVS, CDR2 FNYEAQ. The CDR3 DNA is TGTGCCAGCTCCCGCGGCCCCGGGGAGACCCAGTACTTC. Its translation: CASSRGPGETQYF.

The J gene is TRBJ1-4, the V gene TRBV7-9; D gene unclear. Trimming took 8 bases from V and 0 from J, leaving 13 bases between them. The CDR3 has 15 amino acids. Germline V gives CDR1 SEHNR, CDR2 FQNEAQ (reference sequence). CDR3 in amino acids: CASVEPTATNEKLFF. The DNA for the CDR3 is TGTGCCAGCGTCGAACCGACGGCAACTAATGAAAAACTGTTTTTT.

The V gene is TRBV7-8, the J gene TRBJ2-5; the match to TRBD1 covers 8 bases. The end of the DNA is better explained by TRBJ2-7, so the J call may be wrong. CDR3 length: 15 residues. Germline V gene data show CDR1 as SGHVS and CDR2 as FQNEAQ. CDR3 amino acids: CASSPGQGTQVEQYF. CDR3 in DNA: TGTGCCAGCAGCCCCGGACAGGGAACTCAGGTCGAGCAGTACTTC.

The chain has TRBV14 and TRBJ1-4; 8 bases are shared with TRBD1. The junction had 13 bases not matched to a gene; V was cut back by 0 bases and J by 7 bases. This CDR3 has 18 amino acids. Looked up from germline, CDR1 is SGHDN and CDR2 is FVKESK. CDR3 in amino acids: CASSQDLISGQGSEKLFF. DNA of the CDR3: TGTGCCAGCAGCCAAGATTTGATTAGCGGACAGGGATCTGAAAAACTGTTTTTT.

The chain links TRBV19 to TRBJ2-1; D perhaps matches TRBD2 (6 bases). V dropped 3 bases and J dropped 10 bases, with 13 bases sitting between them. The CDR3 runs to 13 residues. CDR1 and CDR2 (germline): LNHDA, SQIVND (reference sequence). The CDR3 loop reads CASSILVGGEQFF. Written as DNA, the CDR3 is TGTGCCAGTAGTATCCTCGTCGGAGGGGAGCAGTTCTTC.

The genes are TRBV19 and TRBJ1-1, with D unresolved. Germline values: CDR1 LNHDA, CDR2 SQIVND (reference sequence). V was cut by 1 base and J by 6 bases, with 6 bases left in between. The CDR3 runs 12 residues. CDR3: CASSIGTAEAFF. CDR3 nucleotide sequence: TGTGCCAGTAGTATAGGCACAGCTGAAGCTTTCTTT.

The V and J genes are TRBV6-5 and TRBJ2-1; D remains unclear. Trimming took off 1 base at V and 0 bases at J, with 4 bases between the two ends. CDR3 length: 14 residues. CDR1 and CDR2 (germline): MNHEY, SVGAGI. The CDR3 DNA sequence: TGTGCCAGCAGTTACTGGTCCTCCTACAATGAGCAGTTCTTC. It is translated as CASSYWSSYNEQFF.

The V gene is TRBV29-1, the J gene TRBJ2-7, with D maybe TRBD2 (6 bases). Per germline, CDR1 SQVTM and CDR2 ANQGSEA. The CDR3 consists of 11 residues. The germline V and J ends were trimmed by 3 bases and 4 bases, with 7 bases remaining between them. In nucleotides, the CDR3 is TGCAGCGTTGACGGGGGATACGAGCAGTACTTC. Amino acid sequence: CSVDGGYEQYF.

The J gene is TRBJ2-5, the V gene TRBV29-1; D uncertain. Between the trimmed V and J ends, which lost 5 bases and 3 bases, there was a span of 13 bases. In germline, CDR1 is SQVTM, CDR2 ANQGSEA. This CDR3 spans 13 amino acids. The CDR3 nucleotides read TGCAGCGTTTTCCAGGCAACTAAAGAGACCCAGTACTTC. Translated, it gives CSVFQATKETQYF.

The chain is built from TRBV7-2 and TRBJ2-1; D may be TRBD2 (5 bases). The CDR3 consists of 14 residues. The germline V gene has CDR1 SGHTA and CDR2 FQGNSA. The germline V and J ends were trimmed by 2 bases and 5 bases, with 10 bases remaining between them. The chain's CDR3 is CASSLREGNNEQFF. For the CDR3, the DNA is TGTGCCAGCAGCTTACGTGAGGGAAACAATGAGCAGTTCTTC. The whole variable domain, remainder taken from reference TRBV7-2 and TRBJ2-1, is GAGVSQSPSNKVTEKGKDVELRCDPISGHTALYWYRQSLGQGLEFLIYFQGNSAPDKSGLPSDRFSAERTGGSVSTLTIQRTQQEDSAVYLCASSLREGNNEQFFGPGTRLTVL.

Comment on this clone: The sample carries other DNA sequences with the same CDR3. V usage is TRBV11-2 and J usage is TRBJ2-7; a possible D gene is TRBD1 (6 bases). The CDR3 covers 13 residues. Per germline, CDR1 SGHAT and CDR2 FQNNGV. V dropped 5 bases and J dropped 7 bases, with 15 bases sitting between them. The CDR3 loop reads CASSTRGGWEQYF. The CDR3 nucleotides read TGTGCCAGCAGCACCAGGGGTGGGTGGGAGCAGTACTTC.

V usage is TRBV28 and J usage is TRBJ1-3; maybe TRBD1 (5 bases). This CDR3 has 14 residues. Trimming shortened V by 2 bases and J by 2 bases, and 7 bases separated the two germline ends. Per the germline V gene, CDR1 is MDHEN and CDR2 is SYDVKM. This CDR3 is CASSLQGAGNTIYF. As DNA, the CDR3 is TGTGCCAGCAGTTTACAGGGTGCTGGAAACACCATATATTTT.

V is TRBV27 and J is TRBJ2-7; D gene ambiguous. Trimming left V 5 bases short and J 3 bases short, with 11 bases between. Germline V CDR1 and CDR2: MNHEY, SMNVEV (reference sequence). CDR3 length equals 13 residues. The CDR3 loop is CASSPRTNYEQYF. The CDR3 DNA sequence: TGTGCCAGCAGTCCCCGGACCAACTACGAGCAGTACTTC.

The chain's CDR3 is CASSSPGGQPYEQYF. CDR3 nucleotides: TGTGCCAGCAGCTCCCCGGGGGGACAGCCCTACGAGCAGTACTTC. The rearrangement joins TRBV9 to TRBJ2-7; D tentatively fits TRBD1 or TRBD2 (7 bases each). The germline V and J ends were trimmed by 4 bases and 2 bases, with 16 bases remaining between them. CDR3 length: 15 residues. Germline values: CDR1 SGDLS, CDR2 YYNGEE.